The source of this T cell receptor (beta chain) is a study of blood T cell repertoires in COVID-19. In the study overall: Samples came from the United States, Italy and Spain, spanning acute and convalescent COVID-19. PBMCs, B-cell-depleted T cells, or T cells provided the cDNA or gDNA that made up the material.

Study processing details: Estimated nucleated cell counts came from reference gene primer amplification. Some clones are missing from TCRdb's copy, which holds only in-frame ones; the method was immunoSEQ multiplex PCR. V and J calls and clone size are copied from that table; D and trimming were computed from the DNA. The sample has roughly 230,000 clones; 88% are singletons. V was pared by 7 bases and J by 10 bases, with 17 bases between. This CDR3 contains 13 residues. Germline V lookup: CDR1 LNHDA, CDR2 SQIVND (reference sequence). Material: peripheral blood. The rearrangement uses TRBV19 and TRBJ2-1; a possible D gene is TRBD1 (6 bases). This TCR was recovered from a man between 65 and 80 years old with acute or convalescent COVID-19. CDR3 coding DNA: TGTGCCAGTAAGGAACGGGACAAATGGGAGCAGTTCTTC. It translates to CASKERDKWEQFF.